The 2 T cell receptor beta chains below were found in one sample sequenced in a study of control samples from healthy donors and cancer patients. Data came from immunoSEQ multiplex PCR; TCRdb stores just in-frame clones and leaves some out. The profile shows some 120,000 clones, more than 75% of them singletons. The sequencing input was blood. Receptors were obtained from a man aged 40-49 years in good health.

This chain links TRBV12-3 or TRBV12-4 with TRBJ2-7; D may be TRBD1 or TRBD2 (5 bases each). V lost 6 bases and J lost 7, with 13 bases in between. CDR3 length equals 12 residues. The CDR3 protein is CASSLLEGEQYF. The CDR3 nucleotides are TGTGCCAGCAGCTTATTAGAGGGGGAGCAGTACTTC.

V usage is TRBV9 and J usage is TRBJ1-4; the match to TRBD1 covers 9 bases. In germline, CDR1 is SGDLS, CDR2 YYNGEE. The CDR3 length is 17 residues. Unmatched junction bases numbered 6, after V lost 0 bases and J lost 3 bases. The CDR3 sequence: CASSVGGQGGANEKLFF. In DNA, the CDR3 is TGTGCCAGCAGCGTAGGGGGACAGGGTGGGGCTAATGAAAAACTGTTTTTT.